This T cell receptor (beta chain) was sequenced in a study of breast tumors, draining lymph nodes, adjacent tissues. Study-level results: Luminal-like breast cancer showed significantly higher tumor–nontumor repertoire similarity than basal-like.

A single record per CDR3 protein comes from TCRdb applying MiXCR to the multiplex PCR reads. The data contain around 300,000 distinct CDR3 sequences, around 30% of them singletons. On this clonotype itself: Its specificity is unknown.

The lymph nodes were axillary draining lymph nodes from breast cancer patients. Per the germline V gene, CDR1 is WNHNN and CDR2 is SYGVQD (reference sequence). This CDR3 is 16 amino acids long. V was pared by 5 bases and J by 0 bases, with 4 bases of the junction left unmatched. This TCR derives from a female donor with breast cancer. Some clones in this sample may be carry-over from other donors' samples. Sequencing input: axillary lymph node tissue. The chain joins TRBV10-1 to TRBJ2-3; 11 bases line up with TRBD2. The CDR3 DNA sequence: TGCGCCAGCAGTTCGGGACTAGCGGCTAGCACAGATACGCAGTATTTT. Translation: CASSSGLAASTDTQYF.